What follows is one T cell receptor (beta chain) and its context. What antigen it recognizes has not been identified. No base quality information exists; no much larger clone differs at one position. The time point label, read with the paper, signifies: cycle 2 day 1 (C2D1) of nivolumab. All trial patients had relapsed after autologous stem cell transplantation, with cohorts A, B and C differing in prior brentuximab vedotin exposure. The trial cohort was composed of roughly 60 patients with relapsed/refractory classical Hodgkin lymphoma, for whom complete response, partial response or progressive disease was recorded as best overall response. Trial patients were treated with single-agent nivolumab in the multi-cohort phase II CheckMate 205 trial. An independent review committee assessed best overall response using the 2007 International Working Group response criteria. Trial PBMCs were collected immediately before nivolumab initiation (C1D1) and during therapy at cycle 2 day 1 and cycle 4 day 1. Peripheral blood was collected in 8 mL Vacutainer Cell Preparation Tubes, from which PBMCs were isolated by centrifugation and then cryopreserved.

This sample stems from a study of PD-1 blockade in classical Hodgkin lymphoma (dated by TCRdb to 2019 to 2021). About the study as a whole: Nivolumab dosing was 3 mg/kg intravenously every 2 weeks, continuing until either disease progression or unacceptable toxicity. The study used CyTOF and TCR beta sequencing to define a peripheral blood immune signature of response to PD-1 blockade in classical Hodgkin lymphoma.

The CDR3 starts with the cysteine, ends with the phenylalanine, and has 14 residues. The CDR3 DNA has 42 bases and is translated from base 1. The CDR1 and CDR2 encoded by the germline V gene are ENHRY and SYGVKD. Relative to germline, V is missing 2 bases and J is missing 8 bases, with 7 bases of the junction outside any gene match. Findings and caveats that apply to the study as a whole: Baseline TCR diversity was reported as lower in newly diagnosed patients than in healthy donors, and lower still in relapsed/refractory patients. Baseline diversity similar to that of newly diagnosed patients was observed in trial patients achieving complete response, whereas significantly lower diversity was observed in partial responders and progressors. The study was limited to a single clinical trial cohort, and causes of repertoire differences, possibly disease activity or prior therapy, remained undefined. Diversity was lower in patients who began nivolumab less than 1 year after ASCT, so these patients were left out of later analyses to avoid confounding by immune reconstitution. A significant rise by C4D1 was seen in CD4+ but not CD8+ TCR diversity (p=0.0027 vs p=0.16), with the rise being most apparent in complete responders (p=0.02).

Genomic DNA was extracted with the Qiagen DNeasy kit from unsorted PBMCs and from negatively selected CD4+ and CD8+ fractions. TCR beta CDR3 regions were subjected to amplification by immunoSEQ multiplex PCR with primers that anneal to V and J segments. A synthetic immune receptor repertoire was used to minimize amplification bias, and any residual bias was removed computationally once sequencing was done. Turning to the authors' computational methods: Custom Python scripts were used to quantify repertoire diversity as the Shannon entropy index. Unsorted, CD4+ and CD8+ repertoires were analyzed separately, except in combined analyses where CD4+ and CD8+ sequences were merged in silico. A clone was considered expanded if an increase in frequency of at least 2-fold after treatment relative to C1D1 was found, and a pseudocount of 0.5 was applied to clones undetected at baseline. Clones with 0 or 1 copy at C1D1 were defined as singleton clones, while clones with 2 or more copies were defined as non-singleton clones. Clones expanded in unsorted samples were annotated as CD4+, CD8+ or unknown by matching protein sequences in sorted samples from the same patient. Diversity changes from C1D1 to C4D1 were tested in paired samples using Wilcoxon tests. Drawn from immuneACCESS, this table holds only the in-frame rearrangements with V and J called that TCRdb kept. Clones are partly lost; checked studies trace under half to an unresolved V gene and leave the rest unexplained. V and J calls and clone size are given by that table; D and trimming were obtained from the DNA. The sample records more than 140,000 clones, just under 80% of which are singletons. The leading ten clones occupy 7% to 9.5% of the sample.

The sample in question was peripheral blood mononuclear cells (PBMCs), obtained before the second cycle of nivolumab. The V and J segments used are TRBV10-3 and TRBJ1-2; 8 junctional bases match TRBD1. The receptor was isolated from a human donor with classical Hodgkin lymphoma. The DNA sequence is TGTGCCATCAGTGAGACTGACAGGGGAGGCGGCTACACCTTC. It specifies CAISETDRGGGYTF.